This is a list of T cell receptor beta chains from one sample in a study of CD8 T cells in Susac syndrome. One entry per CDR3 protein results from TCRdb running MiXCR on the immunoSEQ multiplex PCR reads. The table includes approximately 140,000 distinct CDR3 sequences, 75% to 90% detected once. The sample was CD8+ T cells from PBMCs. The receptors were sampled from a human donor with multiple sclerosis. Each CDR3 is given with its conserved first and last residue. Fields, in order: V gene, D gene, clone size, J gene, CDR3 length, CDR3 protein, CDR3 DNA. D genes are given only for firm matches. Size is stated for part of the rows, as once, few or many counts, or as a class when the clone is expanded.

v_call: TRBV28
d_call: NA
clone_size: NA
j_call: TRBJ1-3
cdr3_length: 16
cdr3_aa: CASSLVTEGAGNTIYF
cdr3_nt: TGTGCCAGCAGTTTAGTCACGGAAGGGGCTGGAAACACCATATATTTT

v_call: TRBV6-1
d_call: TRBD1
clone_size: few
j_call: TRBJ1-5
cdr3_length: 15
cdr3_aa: CASSEGQGLGQPQHF
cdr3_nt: TGTGCCAGCAGTGAGGGACAGGGACTCGGCCAGCCCCAGCATTTT

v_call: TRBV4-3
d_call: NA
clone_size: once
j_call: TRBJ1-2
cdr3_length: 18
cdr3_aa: CASSQDRRTLAPREGYTF
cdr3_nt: TGCGCCAGCAGCCAAGATAGAAGGACACTAGCTCCGAGGGAGGGCTACACCTTC

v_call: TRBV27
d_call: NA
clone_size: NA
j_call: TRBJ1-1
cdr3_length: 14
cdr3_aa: CASSFQGISTEAFF
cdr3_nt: TGTGCCAGCAGTTTTCAGGGTATATCGACTGAAGCTTTCTTT

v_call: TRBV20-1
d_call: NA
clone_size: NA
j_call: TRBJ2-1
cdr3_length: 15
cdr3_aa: CSARPLRGIGNEQFF
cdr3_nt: TGCAGTGCTAGGCCCTTAAGGGGGATCGGCAATGAGCAGTTCTTC

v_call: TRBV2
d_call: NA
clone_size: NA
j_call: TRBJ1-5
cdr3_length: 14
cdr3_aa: CASSEGHPYQPQHF
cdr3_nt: TGTGCCAGCAGTGAGGGACACCCCTATCAGCCCCAGCATTTT

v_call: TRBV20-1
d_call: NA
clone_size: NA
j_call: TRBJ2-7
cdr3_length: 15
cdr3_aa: CSARDSQGLSYEQYF
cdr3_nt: TGCAGTGCTAGAGACTCACAGGGTCTCTCCTACGAGCAGTACTTC

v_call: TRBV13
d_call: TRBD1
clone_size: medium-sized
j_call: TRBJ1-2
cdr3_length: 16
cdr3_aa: CASSPVIGTGNYGYTF
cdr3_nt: TGTGCCAGCAGCCCAGTGATCGGGACAGGAAACTATGGCTACACCTTC

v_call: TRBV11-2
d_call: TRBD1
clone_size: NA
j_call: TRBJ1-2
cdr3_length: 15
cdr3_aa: CASSSPDRGDYGYTF
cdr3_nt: TGTGCCAGCAGCTCCCCGGACAGGGGAGACTATGGCTACACCTTC

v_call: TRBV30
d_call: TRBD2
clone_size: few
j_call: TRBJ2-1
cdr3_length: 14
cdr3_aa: CAWSPAGGSYEQFF
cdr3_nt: TGTGCCTGGAGCCCAGCGGGAGGAAGTTATGAGCAGTTCTTC

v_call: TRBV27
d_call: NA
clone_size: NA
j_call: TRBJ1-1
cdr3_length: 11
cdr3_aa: CARAEGTEAFF
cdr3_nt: TGTGCCAGAGCGGAGGGCACTGAAGCTTTCTTT

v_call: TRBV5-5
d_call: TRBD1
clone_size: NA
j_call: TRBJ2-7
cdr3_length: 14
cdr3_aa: CASSPGTGQNEQYF
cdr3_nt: TGTGCCAGCAGCCCCGGGACAGGTCAAAACGAGCAGTACTTC

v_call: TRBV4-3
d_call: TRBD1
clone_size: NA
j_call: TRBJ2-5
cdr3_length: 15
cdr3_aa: CASSQVSGGEETQYF
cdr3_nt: TGCGCCAGCAGCCAAGTATCAGGGGGCGAGGAGACCCAGTACTTC

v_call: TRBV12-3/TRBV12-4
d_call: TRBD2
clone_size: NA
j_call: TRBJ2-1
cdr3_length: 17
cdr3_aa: CASSSPGLAGGFNEQFF
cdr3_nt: TGTGCCAGCAGTTCCCCAGGACTAGCGGGAGGATTTAATGAGCAGTTCTTC

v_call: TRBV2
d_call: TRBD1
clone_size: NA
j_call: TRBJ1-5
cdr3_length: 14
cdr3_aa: CASWTGFGNQPQHF
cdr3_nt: TGTGCCAGCTGGACAGGGTTCGGCAATCAGCCCCAGCATTTT

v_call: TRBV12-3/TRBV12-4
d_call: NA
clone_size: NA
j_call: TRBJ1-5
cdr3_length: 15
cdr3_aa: CASSLEVGYNQPQHF
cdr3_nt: TGTGCCAGCAGTTTGGAGGTGGGCTACAATCAGCCCCAGCATTTT

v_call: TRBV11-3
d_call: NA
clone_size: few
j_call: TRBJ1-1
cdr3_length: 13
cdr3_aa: CASSFHGVTEAFF
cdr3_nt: TGTGCCAGCAGCTTTCACGGGGTAACTGAAGCTTTCTTT

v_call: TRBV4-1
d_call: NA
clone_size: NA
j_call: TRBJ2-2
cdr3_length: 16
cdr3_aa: CASSLGPTANTGELFF
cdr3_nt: TGCGCCAGCAGTCTAGGACCTACCGCGAACACCGGGGAGCTGTTTTTT

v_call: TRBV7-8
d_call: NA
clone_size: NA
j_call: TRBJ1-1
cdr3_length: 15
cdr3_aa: CASSTSPGEGTEAFF
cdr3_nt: TGTGCCAGCAGCACCAGCCCAGGTGAGGGTACTGAAGCTTTCTTT

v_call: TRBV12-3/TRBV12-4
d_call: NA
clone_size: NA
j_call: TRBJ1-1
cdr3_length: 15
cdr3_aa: CASSFVGRVNTEAFF
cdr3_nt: TGTGCCAGCAGTTTCGTCGGGCGGGTGAACACTGAAGCTTTCTTT

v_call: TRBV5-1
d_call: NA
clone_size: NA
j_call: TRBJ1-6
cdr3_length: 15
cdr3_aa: CASSPGRGENSPLHF
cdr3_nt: TGCGCCAGCAGCCCAGGGAGGGGGGAGAATTCACCCCTCCACTTT

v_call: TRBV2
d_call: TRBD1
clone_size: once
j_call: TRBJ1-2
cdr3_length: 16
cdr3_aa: CASRSGQDIANYGYTF
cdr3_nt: TGTGCCAGCAGGTCGGGACAGGACATAGCTAACTATGGCTACACCTTC

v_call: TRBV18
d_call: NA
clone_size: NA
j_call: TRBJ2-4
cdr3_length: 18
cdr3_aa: CASSPQLIRGAAKNIQYF
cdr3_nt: TGTGCCAGCTCACCCCAATTGATTAGGGGCGCGGCCAAAAACATTCAGTACTTC

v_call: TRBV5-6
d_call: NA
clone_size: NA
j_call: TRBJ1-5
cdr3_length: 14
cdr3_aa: CASSLRAGGGPQHF
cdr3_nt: TGTGCCAGCAGCTTGCGAGCTGGAGGGGGGCCCCAGCATTTT

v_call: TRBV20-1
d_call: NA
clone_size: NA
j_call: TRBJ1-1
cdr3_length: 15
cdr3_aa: CSARVGGRLSTEAFF
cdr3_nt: TGCAGTGCTAGAGTCGGGGGGCGGTTATCCACTGAAGCTTTCTTT

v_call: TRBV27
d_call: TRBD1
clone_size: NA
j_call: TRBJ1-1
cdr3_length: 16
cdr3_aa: CASKITRDSRNTEAFF
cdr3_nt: TGTGCCAGCAAGATAACACGGGACAGCCGGAACACTGAAGCTTTCTTT

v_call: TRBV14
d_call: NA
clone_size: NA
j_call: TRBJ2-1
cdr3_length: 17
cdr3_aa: CASSQDPMGRVYNEQFF
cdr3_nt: TGTGCCAGCAGCCAAGATCCCATGGGGCGCGTCTACAATGAGCAGTTCTTC

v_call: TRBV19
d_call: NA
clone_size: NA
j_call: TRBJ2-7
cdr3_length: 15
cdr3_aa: CASSISRGSSYEQYF
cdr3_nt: TGTGCCAGTAGTATTTCGAGAGGAAGCTCCTACGAGCAGTACTTC

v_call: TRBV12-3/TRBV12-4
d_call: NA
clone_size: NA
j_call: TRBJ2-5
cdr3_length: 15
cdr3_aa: CASSPTELYQETQYF
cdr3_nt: TGTGCCAGCAGCCCGACAGAACTATACCAAGAGACCCAGTACTTC

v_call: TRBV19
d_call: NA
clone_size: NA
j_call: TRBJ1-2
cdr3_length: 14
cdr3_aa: CASSDIRRFYGCTF
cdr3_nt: TGTGCCAGTAGTGATATCAGGCGATTCTATGGCTGCACCTTC